These 5 T cell receptor beta chains were all obtained from the same sample, sequenced in a study of blood T cell repertoires in COVID-19. This table comes from immunoSEQ multiplex PCR, and its TCRdb copy is limited to in-frame clones, with some not included. This sample has 30,000 to 35,000 clones, with approximately 80% found just once. Sequenced input: peripheral blood. Every receptor here comes from a human donor in a cohort sampled during active COVID-19.

The genes are TRBV5-1 and TRBJ1-1; D remains unclear. Trimming stripped 2 bases from V and 1 base from J, with 9 bases between. CDR3 length: 14 amino acids. The germline V gene encodes CDR1 SGHRS and CDR2 YFSETQ. The CDR3 DNA sequence: TGCGCCAGCAGCTTCGGAGGGCGGAACACTGAAGCTTTCTTT. It is translated as CASSFGGRNTEAFF.

By share, this clone ranks as large. This sequence joins TRBV28 and TRBJ1-6; 9 bases are shared with TRBD1. Trimming cost V 4 bases and J 5 bases; bases outside gene matches: 0. This CDR3 has 14 amino acids. CDR1 is MDHEN and CDR2 is SYDVKM in the germline V gene. CDR3 in amino acids: CASSWDRDNSPLHF. CDR3 coding DNA: TGTGCCAGCAGTTGGGACAGGGATAATTCACCCCTCCACTTT.

This chain links TRBV19 with TRBJ2-1; TRBD1 agrees at 10 bases. CDR3 length: 18 amino acids. The germline gives CDR1 LNHDA, CDR2 SQIVND (reference sequence). V trimming: 2 bases; J trimming: 4 bases; junction bases outside the gene matches: 11. The DNA for the CDR3 is TGTGCCAGTAGTATAAGAGGCGGTGGGACAGGGGTTTACAATGAGCAGTTCTTC. Encoded protein: CASSIRGGGTGVYNEQFF. The complete variable domain, with remaining parts taken from reference TRBV19 and TRBJ2-1, reads DGGITQSPKYLFRKEGQNVTLSCEQNLNHDAMYWYRQDPGQGLRLIYYSQIVNDFQKGDIAEGYSVSREKKESFPLTVTSAQKNPTAFYLCASSIRGGGTGVYNEQFFGPGTRLTVL.

The chain employs TRBV19 and TRBJ1-4; D remains unclear. Trimming shortened V by 2 bases and J by 7 bases, and 14 bases separated the two germline ends. Germline V gene data show CDR1 as LNHDA and CDR2 as SQIVND (reference sequence). The CDR3 runs 15 residues. This CDR3 is CASSISAVIGEKLFF. DNA for the CDR3: TGTGCCAGTAGTATATCTGCAGTCATTGGTGAAAAACTGTTTTTT.

V and J are TRBV5-4 and TRBJ2-3, with TRBD2 as a possible D gene (7 bases). Between the trimmed V and J ends, which lost 2 bases and 0 bases, there was a span of 16 bases. Germline CDR1 and CDR2: SGHNT and YYREEE (reference sequence). The CDR3 covers 17 residues. The CDR3 protein is CASSLRKGGVSTDTQYF. CDR3 DNA: TGTGCCAGCAGCTTACGAAAAGGGGGGGTAAGCACAGATACGCAGTATTTT.